These T cell receptor beta chains were read from a single sample in a study of identical twins. Each CDR3 protein is one row after TCRdb ran MiXCR on the 5' RACE reads. The top ten hold around 7.8% of the sample, which has about 340,000 distinct CDR3 sequences, 9% to 15% seen once. These data also formed part of another study, on yellow fever vaccine responses in identical twins.

Sequenced sample: CD8+ T cells sorted from blood. The receptors derive from a woman between 18 and 29 years old in good health. The CDR3 runs from the conserved cysteine through the conserved F or W. Clone size is stated in some rows and not others, as once, few, many or a class when expanded.

TRBV20-1,15,few,TRBJ2-7,CSARKDREGVYEQYF
TRBV5-6,15,few,TRBJ2-7,CASSIGQGGFYEQYF
TRBV19,15,few,TRBJ1-1,CASSASGGRGTEAFF
TRBV7-9,14,.,TRBJ2-7,CASSDRGSPLEQYF
TRBV5-1,13,many,TRBJ2-7,CASSWTGSYEQYF
TRBV10-3,17,.,TRBJ1-2,CAISVFGETGGVDGYTF
TRBV6-1,15,.,TRBJ2-3,CASSRTGGGTDTQYF
TRBV27,15,few,TRBJ2-4,CASSETGGPGNIQYF
TRBV20-1,15,many,TRBJ2-3,CSASHGSTPTDTQYF
TRBV5-1,13,.,TRBJ1-1,CASSLTPEAEAFF
TRBV6-4,16,.,TRBJ2-3,CASSQTPGQGDDTQYF
TRBV4-1,13,few,TRBJ2-1,CASSQDLGNEQFF
TRBV7-9,21,.,TRBJ2-7,CASSPSRRGSVTGSTGYEQYF
TRBV9,15,few,TRBJ2-7,CASSVATGAAYEQYF
TRBV5-1,15,many,TRBJ2-3,CASSTGTENTDTQYF
TRBV12-3/TRBV12-4,13,many,TRBJ1-5,CASSPSKNQPQHF
TRBV5-6,15,few,TRBJ2-1,CASSLYHKPANEQFF
TRBV27,13,few,TRBJ1-6,CAQRTGFTTPLHF
TRBV14,17,few,TRBJ2-1,CASSHQLRTSGYNEQFF
TRBV2,17,few,TRBJ1-1,CASRETRDRGLNTEAFF
TRBV11-1,18,few,TRBJ2-1,CASIGLASGRSFLNEQFF
TRBV15,14,.,TRBJ2-1,CATSSRTLYNEQFF
TRBV24-1,15,few,TRBJ1-4,CATSDDLGTNEKLFF
TRBV10-2,14,few,TRBJ2-5,CASSGTSGSETQYF
TRBV28,12,few,TRBJ2-1,CASAIISREQFF
TRBV28,17,.,TRBJ2-3,CASSFRTSGPSTDTQYF
TRBV7-9,12,many,TRBJ1-6,CASSRGNSPLHF
TRBV5-1,14,few,TRBJ2-7,CASKFGTGTYEQYF
TRBV19,14,.,TRBJ2-2,CASSIWGGTGELFF
TRBV15,15,.,TRBJ2-5,CATLQGTSGSETQYF
TRBV29-1,12,.,TRBJ2-7,CSVVPAGVEQYF